The source of this T cell receptor (beta chain) is a study of cytomegalovirus exposure and HLA in healthy donors. Notes on the study in general: High sensitivity and specificity were reportedly achieved when the classifier diagnosed cytomegalovirus status.

Primers: 60 Vbeta forward and 13 Jbeta reverse. Profiled with immunoSEQ multiplex PCR; TCRdb holds only in-frame clones, not every one. The sample lists 150,000 to 200,000 clones; over 70% were seen once. Comments on this clone: Its antigen remains unidentified.

The TCR was taken from a young man in good health and CMV-seropositive. The sample consisted of PBMCs.

The CDR3 loop is CASSQEDSTANSYEQYF. The CDR3 DNA is TGCGCCAGCAGCCAAGAGGACTCGACGGCGAACTCCTACGAGCAGTACTTC. This rearrangement joins TRBV4-1 to TRBJ2-5; the D gene is possibly TRBD2 (5 bases). Near its end, the DNA agrees better with TRBJ2-7, so the J call may be wrong. The length of the CDR3 is 17 residues. CDR1 and CDR2 from the germline V gene are MGHRA and YSYEKL.